A selection of T cell receptor beta chains follows, all from one sample in a study of technical replicates of blood from a handful of donors. The protocol was immunoSEQ multiplex PCR, while the TCRdb copy is restricted to in-frame clones and leaves out a portion. The repertoire holds about 84,000 clones, with about 97% as singletons. Sequenced input: T cells isolated from PBMCs. These receptors originate from a human donor in good health. The conserved cysteine and the conserved F or W are not part of the CDR3 here. Each record gives: CDR3 protein, J gene, V gene, D gene. D genes are given only for firm matches.

CDR3: ASSIGTGVYNEQF; J: TRBJ2-1; V: TRBV19; D: TRBD1
CDR3: SVERSTSGEAF; J: TRBJ1-1; V: TRBV29-1; D: .
CDR3: ASSLQGLSGANVLT; J: TRBJ2-6; V: TRBV28; D: .
CDR3: ASSFRDTSYEQY; J: TRBJ2-7; V: TRBV7-9; D: .
CDR3: ASSRGQGETGQH; J: TRBJ1-5; V: TRBV11-2; D: TRBD1
CDR3: ASSSTRRGYDGYT; J: TRBJ1-2; V: TRBV14; D: .
CDR3: ASLDRRWTGNTIY; J: TRBJ1-3; V: TRBV10-2; D: .
CDR3: ASSLLAADVTDTQY; J: TRBJ2-3; V: TRBV27; D: TRBD2
CDR3: ATSRPGTGYNEQF; J: TRBJ2-1; V: TRBV15; D: .
CDR3: ASSPILQTGLKGMNTEAF; J: TRBJ1-1; V: TRBV16; D: .
CDR3: AIKGRAAHSPLH; J: TRBJ1-6; V: TRBV10-3; D: .
CDR3: ASSTGISTYEQY; J: TRBJ2-7; V: TRBV6-1; D: .
CDR3: ASRTSGGARETQY; J: TRBJ2-5; V: TRBV2; D: TRBD2
CDR3: ASSVIGQSYEQY; J: TRBJ2-7; V: TRBV7-8; D: .
CDR3: ASSQVGNTIY; J: TRBJ1-3; V: TRBV4-1; D: .
CDR3: ASSQELTLPTYEQY; J: TRBJ2-7; V: TRBV4-1; D: .
CDR3: AWYPGQGPTDTQY; J: TRBJ2-3; V: TRBV30; D: TRBD1
CDR3: ASSPPGQGTDTQY; J: TRBJ2-3; V: TRBV18; D: TRBD1
CDR3: ASRYAGTVTDTQY; J: TRBJ2-3; V: TRBV19; D: TRBD1
CDR3: ASSMIGSGANVLT; J: TRBJ2-6; V: TRBV19; D: .
CDR3: ATSRPQGGNQPQH; J: TRBJ1-5; V: TRBV15; D: .
CDR3: ASSLEGTSVTDTQY; J: TRBJ2-3; V: TRBV5-1; D: TRBD2
CDR3: ATLGQGTNSPLH; J: TRBJ1-6; V: TRBV19; D: TRBD1
CDR3: ASSVGQGQGAADTQY; J: TRBJ2-3; V: TRBV9; D: .
CDR3: ASSGELASNEQF; J: TRBJ2-1; V: TRBV27; D: TRBD2
CDR3: ASSARGGNYGYT; J: TRBJ1-2; V: TRBV4-1; D: .
CDR3: ASSHTYEQY; J: TRBJ2-7; V: TRBV14; D: .
CDR3: ASSLKGLYLAKNIQY; J: TRBJ2-4; V: TRBV28; D: .
CDR3: ASSFFAASSYEQY; J: TRBJ2-7; V: TRBV28; D: .
CDR3: ASSFKLLDTGELF; J: TRBJ2-2; V: TRBV13; D: .
CDR3: ASINRGASTDTQY; J: TRBJ2-3; V: TRBV11-1; D: .
CDR3: ASGTVSYNEQF; J: TRBJ2-1; V: TRBV27; D: TRBD1
CDR3: ASSGASGGAYNEQF; J: TRBJ2-1; V: TRBV5-1; D: TRBD2
CDR3: ASSIVRAYNEQF; J: TRBJ2-1; V: TRBV19; D: .
CDR3: ASSSVRRKRNTEAF; J: TRBJ1-1; V: TRBV28; D: .
CDR3: ASSFTGGADEKLF; J: TRBJ1-4; V: TRBV7-9; D: TRBD1
CDR3: SVDLQVYGYT; J: TRBJ1-2; V: TRBV29-1; D: .
CDR3: ASSAGQKGTGELF; J: TRBJ2-2; V: TRBV27; D: .
CDR3: ASSKWPGLAGGRNEQF; J: TRBJ2-1; V: TRBV5-6; D: TRBD2
CDR3: ASSLAGTSGGGQETQY; J: TRBJ2-5; V: TRBV5-8; D: TRBD2